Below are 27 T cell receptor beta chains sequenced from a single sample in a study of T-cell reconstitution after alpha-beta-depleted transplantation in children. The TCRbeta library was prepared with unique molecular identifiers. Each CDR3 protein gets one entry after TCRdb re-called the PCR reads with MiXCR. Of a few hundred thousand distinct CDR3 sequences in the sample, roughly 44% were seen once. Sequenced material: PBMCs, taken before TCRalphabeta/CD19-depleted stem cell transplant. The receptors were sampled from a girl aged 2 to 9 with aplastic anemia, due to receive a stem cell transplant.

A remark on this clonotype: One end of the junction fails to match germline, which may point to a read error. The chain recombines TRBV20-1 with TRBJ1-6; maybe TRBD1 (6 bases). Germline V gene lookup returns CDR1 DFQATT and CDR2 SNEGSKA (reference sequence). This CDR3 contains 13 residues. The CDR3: CSATGANNSPLHF. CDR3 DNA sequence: TGCAGCGCTACGGGGGCCAATAATTCACCCCTCCACTTT.

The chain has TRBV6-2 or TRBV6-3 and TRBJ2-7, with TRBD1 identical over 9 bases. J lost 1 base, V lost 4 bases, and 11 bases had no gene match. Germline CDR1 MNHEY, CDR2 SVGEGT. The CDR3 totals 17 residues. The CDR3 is CASSSPRPGQGSYEQYF. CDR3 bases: TGTGCCAGCAGTTCCCCCCGGCCGGGACAGGGTTCCTACGAGCAGTACTTC.

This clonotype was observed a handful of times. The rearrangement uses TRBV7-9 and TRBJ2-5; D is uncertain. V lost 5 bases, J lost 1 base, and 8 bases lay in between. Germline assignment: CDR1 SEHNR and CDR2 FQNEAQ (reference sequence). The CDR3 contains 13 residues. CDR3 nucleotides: TGTGCCAGCAGCGCGGACGGCCAAGAGACCCAGTACTTC. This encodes CASSADGQETQYF.

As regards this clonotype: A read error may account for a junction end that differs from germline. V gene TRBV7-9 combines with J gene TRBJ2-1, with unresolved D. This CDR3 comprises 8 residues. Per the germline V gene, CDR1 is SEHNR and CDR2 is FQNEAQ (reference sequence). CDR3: CASRETTF. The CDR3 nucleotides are TGTGCCAGCAGGGAGACAACCTTC.

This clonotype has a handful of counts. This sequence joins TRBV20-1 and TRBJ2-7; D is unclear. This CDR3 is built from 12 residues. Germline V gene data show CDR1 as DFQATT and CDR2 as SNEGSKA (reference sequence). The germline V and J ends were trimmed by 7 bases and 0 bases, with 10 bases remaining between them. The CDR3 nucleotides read TGCAGTGGGCAGGCCAGCTCCTACGAGCAGTACTTC. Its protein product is CSGQASSYEQYF.

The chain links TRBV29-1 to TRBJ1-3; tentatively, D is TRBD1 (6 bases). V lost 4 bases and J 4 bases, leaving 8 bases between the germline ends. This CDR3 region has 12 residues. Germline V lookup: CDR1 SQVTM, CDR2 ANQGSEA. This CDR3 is CSVVDRGNTIYF. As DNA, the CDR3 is TGCAGCGTTGTGGACAGAGGAAACACCATATATTTT.

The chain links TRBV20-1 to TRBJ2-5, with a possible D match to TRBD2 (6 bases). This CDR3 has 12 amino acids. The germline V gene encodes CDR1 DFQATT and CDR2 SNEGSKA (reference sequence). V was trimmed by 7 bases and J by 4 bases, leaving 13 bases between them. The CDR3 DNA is TGCAGTGGGGGCGGGGTCGGAGAGACCCAGTACTTC. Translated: CSGGGVGETQYF.

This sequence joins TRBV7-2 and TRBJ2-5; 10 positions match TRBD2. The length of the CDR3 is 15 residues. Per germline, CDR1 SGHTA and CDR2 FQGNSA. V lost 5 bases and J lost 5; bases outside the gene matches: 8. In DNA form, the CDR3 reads TGTGCCAGCAGCACCCAAGCGGGGGGGACTGAGACCCAGTACTTC. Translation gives CASSTQAGGTETQYF.

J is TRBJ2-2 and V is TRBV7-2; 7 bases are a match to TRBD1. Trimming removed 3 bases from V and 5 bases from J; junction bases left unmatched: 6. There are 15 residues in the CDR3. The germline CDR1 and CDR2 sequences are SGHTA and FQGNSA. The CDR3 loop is CASSLRTGGTGELFF. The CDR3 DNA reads TGTGCCAGCAGCTTGCGGACAGGCGGGACCGGGGAGCTGTTTTTT.

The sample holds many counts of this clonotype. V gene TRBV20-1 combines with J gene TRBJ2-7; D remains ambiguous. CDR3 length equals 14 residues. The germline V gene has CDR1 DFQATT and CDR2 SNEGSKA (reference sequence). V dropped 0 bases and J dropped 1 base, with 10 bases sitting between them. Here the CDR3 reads CSARDTALSYEQYF. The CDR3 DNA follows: TGCAGTGCTAGAGACACAGCGTTATCCTACGAGCAGTACTTC.

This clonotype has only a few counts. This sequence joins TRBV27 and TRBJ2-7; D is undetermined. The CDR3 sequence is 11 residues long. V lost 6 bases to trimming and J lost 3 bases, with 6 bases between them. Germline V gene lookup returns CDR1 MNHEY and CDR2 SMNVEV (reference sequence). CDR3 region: CASRGIYEQYF. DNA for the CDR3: TGTGCCAGCAGAGGGATCTACGAGCAGTACTTC.

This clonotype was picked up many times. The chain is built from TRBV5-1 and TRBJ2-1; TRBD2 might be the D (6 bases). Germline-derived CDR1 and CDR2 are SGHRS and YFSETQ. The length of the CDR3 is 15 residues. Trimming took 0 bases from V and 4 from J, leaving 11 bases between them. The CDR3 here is CASSLDGSFYNEQFF. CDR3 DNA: TGCGCCAGCAGCTTGGACGGGAGTTTTTACAATGAGCAGTTCTTC.

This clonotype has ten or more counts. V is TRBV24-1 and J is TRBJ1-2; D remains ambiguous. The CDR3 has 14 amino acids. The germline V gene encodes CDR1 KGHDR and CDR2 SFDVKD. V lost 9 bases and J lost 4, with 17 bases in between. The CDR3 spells CATSPHGQLYGYTF. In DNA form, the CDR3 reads TGTGCCACCTCACCCCACGGGCAGCTCTATGGCTACACCTTC.

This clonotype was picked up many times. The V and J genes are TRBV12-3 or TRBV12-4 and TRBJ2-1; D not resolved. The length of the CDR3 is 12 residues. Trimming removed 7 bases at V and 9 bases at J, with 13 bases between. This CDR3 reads CASTSLGSEQFF. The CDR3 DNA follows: TGTGCCAGCACTTCTTTGGGGTCTGAGCAGTTCTTC.

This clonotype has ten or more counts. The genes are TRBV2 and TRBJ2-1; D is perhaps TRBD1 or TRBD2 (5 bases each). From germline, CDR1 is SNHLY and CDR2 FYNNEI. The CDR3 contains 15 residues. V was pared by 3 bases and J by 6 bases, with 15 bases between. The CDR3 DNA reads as TGTGCCAGCAGTGACGGGGCGTTCCGGGGCAATGAGCAGTTCTTC. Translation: CASSDGAFRGNEQFF.

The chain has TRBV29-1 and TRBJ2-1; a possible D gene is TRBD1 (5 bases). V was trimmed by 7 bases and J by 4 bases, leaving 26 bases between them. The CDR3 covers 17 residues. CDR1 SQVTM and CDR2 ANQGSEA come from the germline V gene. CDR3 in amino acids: CSADNGSLLGWYNEQFF. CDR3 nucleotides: TGCAGCGCGGACAATGGGTCCTTATTGGGGTGGTACAATGAGCAGTTCTTC.

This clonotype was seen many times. The DNA for the CDR3 is TGCGCCAGCAGCTTGGCCGGGTCAGGGAACGAAAAACTGTTTTTT. This codes for CASSLAGSGNEKLFF. The chain links TRBV5-1 to TRBJ1-4; the D gene is possibly TRBD1 (5 bases). Per germline, CDR1 SGHRS and CDR2 YFSETQ. The CDR3 contains 15 residues. The germline V and J ends were trimmed by 0 bases and 8 bases, with 14 bases remaining between them.

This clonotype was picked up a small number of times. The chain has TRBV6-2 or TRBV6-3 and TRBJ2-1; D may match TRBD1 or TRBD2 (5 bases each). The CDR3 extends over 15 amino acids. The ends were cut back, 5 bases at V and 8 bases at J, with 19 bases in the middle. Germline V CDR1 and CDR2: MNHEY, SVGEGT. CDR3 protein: CASSPGTPVGDEQFF. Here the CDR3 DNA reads TGTGCCAGCAGTCCCGGGACCCCCGTAGGGGATGAGCAGTTCTTC.

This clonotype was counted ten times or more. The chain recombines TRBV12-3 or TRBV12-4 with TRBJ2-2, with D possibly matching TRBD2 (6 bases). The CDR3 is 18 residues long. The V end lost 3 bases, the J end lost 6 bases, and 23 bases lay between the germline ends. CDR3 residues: CASSFELAAGITPGELFF. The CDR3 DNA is TGTGCCAGCAGTTTTGAGTTAGCGGCAGGGATTACCCCCGGGGAGCTGTTTTTT.

Here the CDR3 reads CASSLTGTSSEQFF. The CDR3 nucleotides read TGTGCCAGCAGTTTAACCGGGACTAGCAGTGAGCAGTTCTTC. The rearrangement uses TRBV28 and TRBJ2-1; TRBD2 aligns across 9 bases. Germline V CDR1 and CDR2: MDHEN, SYDVKM. Trimming cost V 2 bases and J 9 bases; bases outside gene matches: 5. The CDR3 has 14 residues.

The CDR3 region has the DNA TGTGCCAGCAGCTTAGCGCCGGGGGATCAAGGCACTGAAGCTTTCTTT. Protein sequence: CASSLAPGDQGTEAFF. The rearrangement joins TRBV7-8 to TRBJ1-1; maybe TRBD1 (5 bases). CDR3 length equals 16 residues. Trimming took 0 bases from V and 4 from J, leaving 15 bases between them. Germline CDR1 SGHVS, CDR2 FQNEAQ.

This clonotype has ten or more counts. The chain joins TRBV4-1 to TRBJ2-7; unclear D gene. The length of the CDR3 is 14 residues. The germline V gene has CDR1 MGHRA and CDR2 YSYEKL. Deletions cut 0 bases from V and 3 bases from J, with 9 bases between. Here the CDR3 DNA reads TGCGCCAGCAGCCAAGAAGGAAACAGCTACGAGCAGTACTTC. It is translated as CASSQEGNSYEQYF.

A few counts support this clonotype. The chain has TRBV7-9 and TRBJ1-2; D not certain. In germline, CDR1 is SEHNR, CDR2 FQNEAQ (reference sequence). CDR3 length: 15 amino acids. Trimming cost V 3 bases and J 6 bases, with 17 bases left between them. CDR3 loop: CASSFVNSLEDGYTF. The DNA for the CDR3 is TGTGCCAGCAGCTTTGTAAACAGTCTGGAGGATGGCTACACCTTC.

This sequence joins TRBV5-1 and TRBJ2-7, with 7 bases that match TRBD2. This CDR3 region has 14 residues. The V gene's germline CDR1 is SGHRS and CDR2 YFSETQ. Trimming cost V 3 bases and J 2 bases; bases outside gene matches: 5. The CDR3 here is CASSSSSGTYEQYF. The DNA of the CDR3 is TGCGCCAGCAGCTCATCTAGCGGAACCTACGAGCAGTACTTC.

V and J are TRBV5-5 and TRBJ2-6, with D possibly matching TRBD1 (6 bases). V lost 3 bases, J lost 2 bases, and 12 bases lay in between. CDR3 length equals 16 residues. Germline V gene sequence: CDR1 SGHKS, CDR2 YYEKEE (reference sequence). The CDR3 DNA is TGTGCCAGCAGCTCGAGGGCAGGGGCTGGGGCCAACGTCCTGACTTTC. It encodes CASSSRAGAGANVLTF.

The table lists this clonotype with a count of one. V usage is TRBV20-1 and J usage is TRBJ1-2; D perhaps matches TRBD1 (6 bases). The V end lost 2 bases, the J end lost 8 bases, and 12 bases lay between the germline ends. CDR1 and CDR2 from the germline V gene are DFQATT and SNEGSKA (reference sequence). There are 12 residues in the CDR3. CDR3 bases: TGCAGTGCTAGACGGGGGGCAGGGGGCTACACCTTC. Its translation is CSARRGAGGYTF.

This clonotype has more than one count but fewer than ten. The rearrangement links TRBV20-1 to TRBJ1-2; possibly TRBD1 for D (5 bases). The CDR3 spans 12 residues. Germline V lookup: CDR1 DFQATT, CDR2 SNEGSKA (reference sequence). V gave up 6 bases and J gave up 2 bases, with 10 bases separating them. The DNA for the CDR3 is TGCAGTGCAACGACAGAAAACTATGGCTACACCTTC. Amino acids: CSATTENYGYTF.